This note documents a single T cell receptor beta chain sequence. What it binds is not known. Expressed TCRB transcripts were sequenced after all isolated RNA was converted to cDNA. This table comes from immunoSEQ multiplex PCR, and its TCRdb copy is limited to in-frame clones, with some not included. The table records about half a million clones, approximately 10% of them present only once. The data originate from a study of beta chain features in type 1 diabetes. Overall study results and limits: Fewer junction insertions and more nucleotide deletions appeared in type 1 diabetes patients. For TCRB rearrangement, an influence of HLA type remained unresolved here.

There are 15 residues in the CDR3. Germline V gene sequence: CDR1 KGHSH, CDR2 LQKENI. V lost 2 bases and J lost 7; bases outside the gene matches: 9. J is TRBJ2-7 and V is TRBV18; TRBD1 agrees at 9 bases. The receptor was derived from a woman aged 18-29 years in good health. The material sequenced was naive CD4+ T cells from blood. CDR3 coding DNA: TGTGCCAGCTCACCATTGGGACAGGGACGGTTGGAGCAGTACTTC. It codes for CASSPLGQGRLEQYF.